The 3 T cell receptor beta chains in this list originate from one sample, sequenced in a study of beta chain features in type 1 diabetes. All of the isolated RNA was reverse transcribed, so expressed TCRB transcripts were sequenced. Repertoires were generated with immunoSEQ multiplex PCR, while TCRdb's copy carries only in-frame clones and drops some. This sample has hundreds of thousands of clones, with around 16% found just once. Sequenced input: naive CD4+ T cells from blood. The source of these receptors is a man between 18 and 29 years old in good health.

This chain uses TRBV5-1 with TRBJ2-7; no firm D call. The V and J ends lost 0 bases and 7 bases respectively, with 17 bases between them. CDR1 SGHRS and CDR2 YFSETQ come from the germline V gene. The CDR3 is made up of 15 amino acids. CDR3 loop: CASSLEARSLGEQYF. The DNA for the CDR3 is TGCGCCAGCAGCTTGGAGGCTAGGAGTCTGGGGGAGCAGTACTTC.

The V and J genes are TRBV7-3 and TRBJ2-2; D remains ambiguous. In germline, CDR1 is SGHTA, CDR2 FQGTGA. Trimming cost V 4 bases and J 6 bases, with 12 bases left between them. CDR3 length: 14 residues. CDR3 sequence: CASSWSSRAGELFF. CDR3 in DNA: TGTGCCAGCAGCTGGAGCTCCCGGGCCGGGGAGCTGTTTTTT.

The V and J genes are TRBV27 and TRBJ2-7, with D possibly matching TRBD1 (6 bases). The CDR3 spans 19 residues. The V end lost 8 bases, the J end lost 3 bases, and 32 bases lay between the germline ends. Germline V gene lookup returns CDR1 MNHEY and CDR2 SMNVEV (reference sequence). For the CDR3, the DNA is TGTGCCAGCCAGGACAAGCCTCGTCAGGTTAGTAAGGGGGACTACGAGCAGTACTTC. As protein: CASQDKPRQVSKGDYEQYF.